The clone carrying this TCR beta chain was seen a handful of times. Its antigen is not known. The sample is drawn from a study of cytomegalovirus exposure and HLA in healthy donors. Study-wide points: Specific recognition of CMV antigens was confirmed in vitro for three chains (all CMV-associated).

The CDR3 loop spans 15 amino acids. With 4 bases clipped from V and 8 bases from J, the junction kept 10 bases outside the gene matches. Germline assignment: CDR1 SGHKS and CDR2 YYEKEE (reference sequence). It was with 60 Vbeta and 13 Jbeta primers that the PCR ran. Method: immunoSEQ multiplex PCR; TCRdb's copy keeps in-frame clones and lacks some. The sample has around 100,000 clones, approximately 70% seen once. The TCR comes from a man aged 25-40 years in good health and CMV-seropositive. Sequencing was performed on PBMCs. The chain carries TRBV5-5 and TRBJ1-4; 8 bases map to TRBD1. In DNA, the CDR3 is TGTGCCAGCAGCCCGCGGACAGGGACGACGGAAAAACTGTTTTTT. Translation gives CASSPRTGTTEKLFF.